Each of the 32 T cell receptor beta chains below was sequenced from the same sample in a study of T cells after yellow fever vaccination. TCRdb processed the 5' RACE reads anew with MiXCR; each CDR3 protein has one entry. The sample has a few hundred thousand distinct CDR3 sequences, roughly 7% seen once. The sequencing here drew on PBMCs, taken about 41 days after the first yellow fever vaccination. These receptor sequences come from a young man who received the YFV17D yellow fever vaccine.

The chain employs TRBV7-2 and TRBJ2-3, with no clear D. The CDR3 spans 13 residues. Germline CDR1 is SGHTA and CDR2 is FQGNSA. Trimming stripped 2 bases from V and 6 bases from J, with 9 bases between. CDR3 protein: CASSLKGGDTQYF. The DNA of the CDR3 is TGTGCCAGCAGCTTAAAGGGTGGCGATACGCAGTATTTT.

The chain is built from TRBV7-2 and TRBJ2-3, with 10 bases lining up with TRBD2. This CDR3 contains 16 residues. Germline V gene data show CDR1 as SGHTA and CDR2 as FQGNSA. V trimming: 6 bases; J trimming: 8 bases; junction bases outside the gene matches: 14. The DNA for the CDR3 is TGTGCCAGCAGACAACAATCCGGGACTAGCGAGTCTACGCAGTATTTT. Protein sequence: CASRQQSGTSESTQYF.

The rearrangement links TRBV29-1 to TRBJ2-7; D gene uncertain. This CDR3 comprises 14 residues. Trimming removed 6 bases from V and 0 bases from J, with 15 bases in between. Germline CDR1 SQVTM, CDR2 ANQGSEA. CDR3 DNA sequence: TGCAGCGTAACCATACCGCCAGACTCCTACGAGCAGTACTTC. Protein: CSVTIPPDSYEQYF.

This sequence joins TRBV4-3 and TRBJ2-5, with D perhaps TRBD2 (5 bases). The CDR3 loop spans 15 amino acids. Germline assignment: CDR1 LGHNA and CDR2 YSLEER. V was shortened by 5 bases and J by 5 bases, with 18 bases between the two germline ends. The CDR3 DNA reads as TGCGCCAGCAGCTTACGGTGGCTAGCCCCTGAGACCCAGTACTTC. It is translated as CASSLRWLAPETQYF.

The table lists this clonotype with many counts. The J gene is TRBJ1-6, the V gene TRBV4-1, with D unclear. Germline assignment: CDR1 MGHRA and CDR2 YSYEKL. CDR3 length equals 13 residues. The V gene lost 0 bases and the J gene lost 6 bases, with 3 bases spanning the gap. In nucleotides, the CDR3 is TGCGCCAGCAGCCAAGAGGTTAATTCACCCCTCCACTTT. Amino acid sequence: CASSQEVNSPLHF.

V usage is TRBV12-3 or TRBV12-4 and J usage is TRBJ2-1; 9 bases are a match to TRBD2. This CDR3 region has 16 residues. Trimming cost V 3 bases and J 1 base; bases outside gene matches: 4. The CDR3 DNA sequence: TGTGCCAGCAGTTTGGCGGGGGGGCGTTCCTACAATGAGCAGTTCTTC. Amino acid sequence: CASSLAGGRSYNEQFF.

This clonotype was found a few times. This sequence joins TRBV10-1 and TRBJ1-6; 7 bases map to TRBD1. The CDR3 sequence is 14 residues long. Germline CDR1 reads WNHNN; CDR2 reads SYGVQD (reference sequence). Trimming cost V 4 bases and J 9 bases; bases outside gene matches: 6. The CDR3 protein is CASSATGLGSPLHF. In DNA form, the CDR3 reads TGCGCCAGCAGTGCGACAGGGTTGGGTTCACCCCTCCACTTT.

The chain joins TRBV7-2 to TRBJ1-5; unclear D gene. The V end lost 4 bases, the J end lost 5 bases, and 18 bases lay between the germline ends. The CDR3 sequence is 16 residues long. Germline V gives CDR1 SGHTA, CDR2 FQGNSA. The CDR3 DNA is TGTGCCAGCAGCTCCTCAGGCGAGGGTAAGGATCAGCCCCAGCATTTT. As protein: CASSSSGEGKDQPQHF. The full variable domain, with the rest looked up from reference TRBV7-2 and TRBJ1-5, is GAGVSQSPSNKVTEKGKDVELRCDPISGHTALYWYRQSLGQGLEFLIYFQGNSAPDKSGLPSDRFSAERTGGSVSTLTIQRTQQEDSAVYLCASSSSGEGKDQPQHFGDGTRLSIL.

Only a few counts were recorded for this clonotype. This chain connects TRBV10-3 to TRBJ1-4; the match to TRBD1 covers 11 bases. V dropped 2 bases and J dropped 7; count of bases not matched to a gene: 6. The CDR3 runs 16 residues. Germline V gene data show CDR1 as ENHRY and CDR2 as SYGVKD. The CDR3 reads CAISETRGTGGEKLFF. The CDR3 DNA reads TGTGCCATCAGTGAGACCCGGGGGACAGGGGGTGAAAAACTGTTTTTT.

This clonotype showed up many times. The chain couples TRBV15 to TRBJ2-1, with 9 bases that match TRBD1. CDR1 and CDR2 (germline): LNHNV, YYDKDF (reference sequence). The length of the CDR3 is 17 residues. J lost 0 bases, V lost 5 bases, and 8 bases had no gene match. The CDR3 reads CATSSKGGQGSYNEQFF. In DNA, the CDR3 is TGTGCCACCAGCTCCAAGGGGGGACAGGGCTCCTACAATGAGCAGTTCTTC.

The J gene is TRBJ1-3, the V gene TRBV9, with 7 nucleotides matching TRBD1. V trimming: 0 bases; J trimming: 4 bases; junction bases outside the gene matches: 4. The CDR3 is 15 amino acids. Germline V gene data show CDR1 as SGDLS and CDR2 as YYNGEE. CDR3 loop: CASSVVPGQGNTIYF. The CDR3 nucleotides read TGTGCCAGCAGCGTAGTACCGGGACAGGGAAACACCATATATTTT.

The chain joins TRBV4-1 to TRBJ1-2; D is undetermined. The germline gives CDR1 MGHRA, CDR2 YSYEKL. Trimming removed 1 base at V and 5 bases at J, with 14 bases between. The CDR3 extends over 15 amino acids. The CDR3 protein is CASSQVRSTDYGYTF. For the CDR3, the DNA is TGCGCCAGCAGCCAAGTCCGGTCCACGGATTATGGCTACACCTTC.

The V gene is TRBV20-1, the J gene TRBJ2-3; 7 bases are a match to TRBD1. V dropped 1 base and J dropped 2; count of bases not matched to a gene: 9. The length of the CDR3 is 16 residues. Germline assignment: CDR1 DFQATT and CDR2 SNEGSKA (reference sequence). The CDR3 DNA reads as TGCAGTGCTAGAGGAGGGACAGAGATGAACACAGATACGCAGTATTTT. Translating it yields CSARGGTEMNTDTQYF.

This clonotype was seen only a few times. The CDR3 reads CSARAWGAARADTQYF. The CDR3 nucleotides read TGCAGTGCTAGAGCGTGGGGGGCAGCCCGGGCAGATACGCAGTATTTT. The chain employs TRBV20-1 and TRBJ2-3; either TRBD1 or TRBD2 may supply D (6 bases each). V dropped 1 base and J dropped 4 bases, with 18 bases sitting between them. Per the germline V gene, CDR1 is DFQATT and CDR2 is SNEGSKA (reference sequence). This CDR3 is built from 16 residues.

This clonotype was counted many times. The chain carries TRBV7-3 and TRBJ1-1; D remains unclear. The V end was cut by 5 bases, the J end by 10 bases, with 23 bases between. In germline, CDR1 is SGHTA, CDR2 FQGTGA. CDR3 length: 15 residues. Here the CDR3 reads CASSPDGKVGRRAFF. As DNA, the CDR3 is TGTGCCAGCAGCCCAGACGGGAAAGTGGGGAGGCGAGCTTTCTTT.

At least ten counts were recorded for this clonotype. The gene calls are TRBV7-8 and TRBJ1-3; TRBD1 aligns across 9 bases. The CDR3 runs to 16 residues. Germline V gene lookup returns CDR1 SGHVS and CDR2 FQNEAQ. V trimming: 4 bases; J trimming: 2 bases; junction bases outside the gene matches: 6. CDR3: CASSSRTGATGNTIYF. DNA for the CDR3: TGTGCCAGCAGCTCTCGGACAGGGGCGACTGGAAACACCATATATTTT.

The J gene is TRBJ2-2, the V gene TRBV11-3, with D perhaps TRBD2 (7 bases). CDR1 SGHNT and CDR2 YENEEA come from the germline V gene. V was cut by 5 bases and J by 6 bases, with 16 bases left in between. CDR3 length: 15 amino acids. The CDR3: CASSQRGGIAGELFF. DNA for the CDR3: TGTGCCAGCAGCCAAAGGGGGGGTATCGCCGGGGAGCTGTTTTTT.

The rearrangement uses TRBV4-3 and TRBJ2-1, with 8 bases matching TRBD2. V trimming: 1 base; J trimming: 8 bases; junction bases outside the gene matches: 7. The CDR3 has 15 residues. From germline, CDR1 is LGHNA and CDR2 YSLEER. CDR3 DNA: TGCGCCAGCAGCCAAGTGGGTTCGGGGGGGGATGAGCAGTTCTTC. As protein: CASSQVGSGGDEQFF.

This clonotype has more than one count but fewer than ten. This chain uses TRBV9 with TRBJ2-3; 13 nucleotides agree with TRBD2. CDR1 SGDLS and CDR2 YYNGEE come from the germline V gene. Trimming at V came to 4 bases and at J to 2 bases, leaving 4 bases not matched to a gene. The CDR3 length is 16 residues. CDR3 bases: TGTGCCAGCAGCACCGGACTAGCGGGGGCCACAGATACGCAGTATTTT. Translation: CASSTGLAGATDTQYF.

The sample holds a few counts of this clonotype. V and J are TRBV4-3 and TRBJ2-5, with D perhaps being TRBD1 or TRBD2 (6 bases each). V lost 0 bases and J 8 bases, leaving 13 bases between the germline ends. The CDR3 sequence is 14 residues long. Germline CDR1 LGHNA, CDR2 YSLEER. DNA of the CDR3: TGCGCCAGCAGCCAAGAAACCCTCGGGGGCACCCAGTACTTC. This encodes CASSQETLGGTQYF.

This clonotype came up many times. V is TRBV12-3 or TRBV12-4 and J is TRBJ2-3; unclear D gene. The CDR3 runs to 11 residues. V was cut by 4 bases and J by 8 bases, with 7 bases left in between. The CDR3 nucleotides are TGTGCCAGCAGTTCCGAAAGTACGCAGTATTTT. It is translated as CASSSESTQYF.

This clonotype has a count of ten or more. The rearrangement joins TRBV7-9 to TRBJ2-5, with 12 nucleotides matching TRBD2. The V and J ends lost 1 base and 5 bases, in that order; junction bases with no gene match: 2. The CDR3 extends over 15 amino acids. From germline, CDR1 is SEHNR and CDR2 FQNEAQ (reference sequence). The CDR3 loop is CASSLGGLAGETQYF. DNA of the CDR3: TGTGCCAGCAGCTTAGGAGGACTAGCGGGGGAGACCCAGTACTTC.

V and J are TRBV6-5 and TRBJ2-4; 13 positions agree with TRBD2. The CDR3 runs 15 residues. CDR1 is MNHEY and CDR2 is SVGAGI in the germline V gene. V shed 5 bases and J 6 bases; nucleotides not matched to a gene: 4. CDR3 residues: CASSLLAGGRNIQYF. The CDR3 DNA follows: TGTGCCAGCAGTCTACTAGCGGGGGGGCGAAACATTCAGTACTTC.

This clonotype was recorded many times. The V gene is TRBV6-5, the J gene TRBJ1-5; TRBD1 matches at 7 bases. V lost 4 bases to trimming and J lost 5 bases; unmatched junction nucleotides: 8. The CDR3 loop spans 15 amino acids. Germline assignment: CDR1 MNHEY and CDR2 SVGAGI. The DNA of the CDR3 is TGTGCCAGCAGTTCCTGGGGGCAGGGGGATCAGCCCCAGCATTTT. Translation: CASSSWGQGDQPQHF.

In this sample, this clonotype turned up a few times. The genes are TRBV29-1 and TRBJ1-1, with D maybe TRBD1 (6 bases). Trimming shortened V by 7 bases and J by 6 bases, and 15 bases separated the two germline ends. The CDR3 length is 12 residues. Germline assignment: CDR1 SQVTM and CDR2 ANQGSEA. CDR3 in DNA: TGCAGCGCCCAAGGGGGGGACGCTGAAGCTTTCTTT. It translates to CSAQGGDAEAFF.

This clonotype was counted only a few times. This chain uses TRBV4-2 with TRBJ1-6, with a possible D match to TRBD1 (6 bases). CDR1 and CDR2 from the germline V gene are LGHNA and YNFKEQ. The CDR3 runs to 14 residues. Trimming removed 3 bases from V and 10 bases from J, with 13 bases in between. CDR3 protein: CASSQEGVDSPLHF. The CDR3 coding sequence is TGTGCCAGCAGCCAGGAGGGGGTAGACTCACCCCTCCACTTT.

The CDR3 nucleotides are TGTGCCAGCAGTTTTTTAGTTGGGGACGGGATTTATGGCTACACCTTC. It codes for CASSFLVGDGIYGYTF. The gene calls are TRBV27 and TRBJ1-2; TRBD1 is a possible D gene (5 bases). The germline gives CDR1 MNHEY, CDR2 SMNVEV (reference sequence). This CDR3 is built from 16 residues. Trimming cost V 3 bases and J 5 bases, with 19 bases left between them.

The chain has TRBV20-1 and TRBJ2-1; 7 bases match TRBD2. CDR1 and CDR2 (germline): DFQATT, SNEGSKA (reference sequence). This CDR3 has 11 residues. V shed 6 bases, J shed 7 bases, and the junction held 3 bases outside the gene matches. This CDR3 reads CSAPAGNEQFF. CDR3 DNA: TGCAGTGCGCCAGCGGGGAATGAGCAGTTCTTC.

This clonotype was seen more than once but under ten times. The genes are TRBV7-2 and TRBJ2-3; D call uncertain. Germline V gene lookup returns CDR1 SGHTA and CDR2 FQGNSA. With 5 bases removed from V and 2 bases from J, the gap between germline ends came to 8 bases. This CDR3 spans 13 amino acids. CDR3 sequence (DNA): TGTGCCAGCAGCACGGACGCCACAGATACGCAGTATTTT. Translating gives CASSTDATDTQYF.

Details on this clonotype: A read error may explain this, as a much larger clone is one base away. This chain joins TRBV5-1 and TRBJ2-3; 12 positions agree with TRBD2. CDR3 length: 16 residues. The germline gives CDR1 SGHRS, CDR2 YFSETQ. As DNA, the CDR3 is TGCACCAGCAGCCCCGGACTAGCGGGGAACACAGATACGCAGTATTTT. It translates to CTSSPGLAGNTDTQYF.

This clonotype occurred many times. V usage is TRBV7-8 and J usage is TRBJ1-6, with a possible D match to TRBD1 (5 bases). The CDR3 is 15 amino acids. Germline assignment: CDR1 SGHVS and CDR2 FQNEAQ. Trimming took 5 bases from V and 6 from J, leaving 14 bases between them. In nucleotides, the CDR3 is TGTGCCAGCAGCACCGGGACGGAGGTTAATTCACCCCTCCACTTT. It codes for CASSTGTEVNSPLHF.

This clonotype was found a few times. The chain carries TRBV7-2 and TRBJ1-1, with D possibly matching TRBD1 (5 bases). This CDR3 contains 15 residues. Germline V gene sequence: CDR1 SGHTA, CDR2 FQGNSA. V was trimmed by 0 bases and J by 5 bases, leaving 13 bases between them. The CDR3 is CASSLAGRVRTEAFF. Here the CDR3 DNA reads TGTGCCAGCAGCTTAGCGGGCAGGGTGAGGACTGAAGCTTTCTTT.